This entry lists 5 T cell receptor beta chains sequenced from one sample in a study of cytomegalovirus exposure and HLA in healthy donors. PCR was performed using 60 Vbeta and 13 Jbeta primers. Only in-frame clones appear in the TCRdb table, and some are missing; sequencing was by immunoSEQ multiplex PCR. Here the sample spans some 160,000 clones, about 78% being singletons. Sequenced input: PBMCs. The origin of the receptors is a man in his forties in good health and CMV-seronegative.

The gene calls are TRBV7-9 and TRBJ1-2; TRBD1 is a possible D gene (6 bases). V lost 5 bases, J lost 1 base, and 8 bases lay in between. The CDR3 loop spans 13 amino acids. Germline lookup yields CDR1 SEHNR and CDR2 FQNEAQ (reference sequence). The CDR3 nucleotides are TGTGCCAGCAGCCAGGACAGTAACTATGGCTACACCTTC. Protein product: CASSQDSNYGYTF.

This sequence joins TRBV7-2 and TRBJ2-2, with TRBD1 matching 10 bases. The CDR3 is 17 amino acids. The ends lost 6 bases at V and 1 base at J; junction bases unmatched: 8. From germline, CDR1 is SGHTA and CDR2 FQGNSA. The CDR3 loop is CASSPTRDRGNTGELFF. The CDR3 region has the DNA TGTGCCAGCAGTCCCACCCGGGACAGGGGGAACACCGGGGAGCTGTTTTTT. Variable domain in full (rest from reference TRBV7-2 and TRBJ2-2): GAGVSQSPSNKVTEKGKDVELRCDPISGHTALYWYRQSLGQGLEFLIYFQGNSAPDKSGLPSDRFSAERTGGSVSTLTIQRTQQEDSAVYLCASSPTRDRGNTGELFFGEGSRLTVL.

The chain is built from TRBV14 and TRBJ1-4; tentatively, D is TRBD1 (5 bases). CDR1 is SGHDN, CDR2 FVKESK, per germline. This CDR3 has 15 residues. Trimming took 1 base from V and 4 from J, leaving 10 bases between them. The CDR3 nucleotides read TGTGCCAGCAGCCAAGTACAGGAAGATAATGAAAAACTGTTTTTT. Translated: CASSQVQEDNEKLFF.

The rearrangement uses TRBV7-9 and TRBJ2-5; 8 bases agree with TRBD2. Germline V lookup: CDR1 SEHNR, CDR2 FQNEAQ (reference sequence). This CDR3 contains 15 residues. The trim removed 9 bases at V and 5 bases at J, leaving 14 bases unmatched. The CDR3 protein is CARSTSAGVVETQYF. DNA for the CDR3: TGTGCCAGAAGCACCTCAGCGGGAGTGGTGGAGACCCAGTACTTC.

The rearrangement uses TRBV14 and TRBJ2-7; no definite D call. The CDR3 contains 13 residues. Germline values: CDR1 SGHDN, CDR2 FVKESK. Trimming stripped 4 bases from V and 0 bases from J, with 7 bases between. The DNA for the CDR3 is TGTGCCAGCAGCCGAGACATCTCCTACGAGCAGTACTTC. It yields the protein CASSRDISYEQYF.